What follows is one T cell receptor (beta chain) and its context. The antigen is unknown. The sample originates from a study of vaccination and CD4 T cells after COVID-19. The overall study: Post-vaccine sample collection happened at a median of approximately 79 days after dose two, ranging 14 to 241. No peptide, an HIV-1 Nef pool, or a CEFX pool was what each control culture received.

With the Oncomine TCR Beta short-read assay, DNA from cultured CD4+ T cells was sequenced. TCRdb reprocessed the PCR reads via MiXCR and lists one record per CDR3 protein. The sample has some 13,000 distinct CDR3 sequences; about 30% are singletons. Trimming at V came to 5 bases and at J to 6 bases, leaving 8 bases not matched to a gene. The CDR3 runs 14 residues. Germline V lookup: CDR1 SEHNR, CDR2 FQNEAQ (reference sequence). Treatment specified: approximately 10-day PBMC culture with coronavirus spike peptide pools or control peptides (ViraFEST assay). Source: CD4+ T cells from blood, cultured in vitro, taken after SARS-CoV-2 vaccination. This receptor was obtained from a human donor who had recovered from COVID-19. The V call is TRBV7-9, the J call TRBJ1-2; 8 nucleotides line up with TRBD1. The CDR3 protein is CASSPTSGGHGYTF. CDR3 bases: TGTGCCAGCAGCCCGACCTCAGGGGGCCATGGCTACACCTTC.